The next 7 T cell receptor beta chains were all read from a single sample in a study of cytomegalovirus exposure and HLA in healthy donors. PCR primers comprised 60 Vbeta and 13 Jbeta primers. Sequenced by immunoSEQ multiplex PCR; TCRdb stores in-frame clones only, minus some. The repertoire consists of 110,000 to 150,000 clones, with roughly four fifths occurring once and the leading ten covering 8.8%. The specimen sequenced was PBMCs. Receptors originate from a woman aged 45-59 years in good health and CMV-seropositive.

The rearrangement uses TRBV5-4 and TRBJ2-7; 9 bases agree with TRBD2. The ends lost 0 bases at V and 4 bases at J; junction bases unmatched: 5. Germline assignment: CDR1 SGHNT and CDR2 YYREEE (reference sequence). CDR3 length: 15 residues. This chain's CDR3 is CASSLAASGAYEQYF. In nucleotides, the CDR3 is TGTGCCAGCAGCTTGGCAGCTAGCGGGGCATACGAGCAGTACTTC.

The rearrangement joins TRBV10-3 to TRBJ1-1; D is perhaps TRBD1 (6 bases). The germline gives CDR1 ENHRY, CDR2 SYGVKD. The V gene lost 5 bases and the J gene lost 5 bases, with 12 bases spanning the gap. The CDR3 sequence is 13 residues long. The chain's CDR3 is CAISSGARTEAFF. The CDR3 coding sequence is TGTGCCATCAGTTCAGGGGCTCGGACTGAAGCTTTCTTT.

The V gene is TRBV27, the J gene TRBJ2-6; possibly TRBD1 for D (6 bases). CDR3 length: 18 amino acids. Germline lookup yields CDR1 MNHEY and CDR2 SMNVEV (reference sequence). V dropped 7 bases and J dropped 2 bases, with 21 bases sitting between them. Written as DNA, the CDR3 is TGTGCCAGCACCGCGAGTCCCGGGACACTGGCTGGGGCCAACGTCCTGACTTTC. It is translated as CASTASPGTLAGANVLTF.

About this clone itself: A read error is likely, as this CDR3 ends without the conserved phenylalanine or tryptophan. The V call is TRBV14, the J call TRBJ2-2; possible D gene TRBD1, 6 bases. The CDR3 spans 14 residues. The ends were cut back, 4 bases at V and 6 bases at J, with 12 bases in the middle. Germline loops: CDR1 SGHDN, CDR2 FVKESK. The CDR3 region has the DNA TGTGCCAGCAGCCCGCTAAGGGGGTCCGGGGAGCTGTTTCTT. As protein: CASSPLRGSGELFL.

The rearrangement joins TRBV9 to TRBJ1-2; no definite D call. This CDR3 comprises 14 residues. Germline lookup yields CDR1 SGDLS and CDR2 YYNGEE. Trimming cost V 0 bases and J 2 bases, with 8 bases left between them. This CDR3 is CASSVDRGNYGYTF. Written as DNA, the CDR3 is TGTGCCAGCAGCGTAGATCGGGGAAACTATGGCTACACCTTC.

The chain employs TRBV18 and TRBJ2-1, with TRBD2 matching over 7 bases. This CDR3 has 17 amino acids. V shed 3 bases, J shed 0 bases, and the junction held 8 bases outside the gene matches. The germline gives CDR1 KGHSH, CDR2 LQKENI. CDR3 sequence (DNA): TGTGCCAGCTCACCCGTTTCGGGGGGAAGCTCCTACAATGAGCAGTTCTTC. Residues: CASSPVSGGSSYNEQFF. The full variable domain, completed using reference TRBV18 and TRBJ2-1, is NAGVMQNPRHLVRRRGQEARLRCSPMKGHSHVYWYRQLPEEGLKFMVYLQKENIIDESGMPKERFSAEFPKEGPSILRIQQVVRGDSAAYFCASSPVSGGSSYNEQFFGPGTRLTVL.

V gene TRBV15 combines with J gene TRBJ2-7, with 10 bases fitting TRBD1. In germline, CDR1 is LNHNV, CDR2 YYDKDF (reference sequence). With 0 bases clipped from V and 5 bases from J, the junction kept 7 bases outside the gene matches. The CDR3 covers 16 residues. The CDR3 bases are TGTGCCACCAGCAGAGATCTTGGGACAGGGGCAAACGAGCAGTACTTC. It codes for CATSRDLGTGANEQYF.